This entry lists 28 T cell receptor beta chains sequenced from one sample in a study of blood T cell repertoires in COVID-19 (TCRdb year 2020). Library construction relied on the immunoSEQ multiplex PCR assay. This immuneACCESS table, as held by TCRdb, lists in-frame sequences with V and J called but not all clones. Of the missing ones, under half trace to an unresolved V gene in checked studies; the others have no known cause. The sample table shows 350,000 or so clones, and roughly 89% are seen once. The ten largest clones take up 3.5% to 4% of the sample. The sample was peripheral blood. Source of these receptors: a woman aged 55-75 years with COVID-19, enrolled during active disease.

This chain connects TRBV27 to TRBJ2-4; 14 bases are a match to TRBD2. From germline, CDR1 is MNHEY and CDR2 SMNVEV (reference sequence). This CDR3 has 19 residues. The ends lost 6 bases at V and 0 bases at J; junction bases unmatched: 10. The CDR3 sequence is CASSPMGLAGAIAKNIQYF. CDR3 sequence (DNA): TGTGCCAGCAGCCCAATGGGACTAGCGGGGGCCATAGCCAAAAACATTCAGTACTTC.

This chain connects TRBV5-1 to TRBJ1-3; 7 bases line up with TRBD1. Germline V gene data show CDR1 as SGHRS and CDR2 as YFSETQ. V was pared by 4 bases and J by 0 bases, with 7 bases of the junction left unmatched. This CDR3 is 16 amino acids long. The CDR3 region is CASSNGQASSGNTIYF. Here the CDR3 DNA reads TGCGCCAGCAGCAATGGACAGGCGAGCTCTGGAAACACCATATATTTT.

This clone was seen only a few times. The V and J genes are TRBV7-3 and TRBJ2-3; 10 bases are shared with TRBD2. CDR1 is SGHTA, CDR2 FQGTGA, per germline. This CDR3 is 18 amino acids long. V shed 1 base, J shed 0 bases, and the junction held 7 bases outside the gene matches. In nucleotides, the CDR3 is TGTGCCAGCAGCTTAATGGCTAGCGGGGGTCTTAGCACAGATACGCAGTATTTT. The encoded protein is CASSLMASGGLSTDTQYF.

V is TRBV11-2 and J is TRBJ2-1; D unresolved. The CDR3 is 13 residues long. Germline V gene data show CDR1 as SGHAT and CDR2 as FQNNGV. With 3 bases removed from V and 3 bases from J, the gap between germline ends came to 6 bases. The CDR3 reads CASSFSLYNEQFF. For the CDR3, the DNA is TGTGCCAGCAGCTTTTCCCTCTACAATGAGCAGTTCTTC.

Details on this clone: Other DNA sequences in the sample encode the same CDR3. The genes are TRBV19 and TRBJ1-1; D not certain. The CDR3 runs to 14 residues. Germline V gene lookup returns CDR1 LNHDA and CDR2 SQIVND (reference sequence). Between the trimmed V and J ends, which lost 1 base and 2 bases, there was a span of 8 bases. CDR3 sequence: CASSIGQVNTEAFF. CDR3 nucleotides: TGTGCCAGTAGTATAGGGCAGGTCAACACTGAAGCTTTCTTT.

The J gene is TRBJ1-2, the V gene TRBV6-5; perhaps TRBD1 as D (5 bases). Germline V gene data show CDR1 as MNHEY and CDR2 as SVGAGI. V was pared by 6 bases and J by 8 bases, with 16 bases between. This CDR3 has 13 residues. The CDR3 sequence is CASRDTPREGYTF. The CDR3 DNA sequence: TGTGCCAGCAGGGACACTCCCCGGGAGGGCTACACCTTC.

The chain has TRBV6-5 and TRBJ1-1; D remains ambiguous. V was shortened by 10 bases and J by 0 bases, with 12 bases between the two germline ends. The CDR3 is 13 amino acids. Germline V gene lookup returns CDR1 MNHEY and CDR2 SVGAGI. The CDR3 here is CATPAAVNTEAFF. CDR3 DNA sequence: TGTGCCACACCGGCGGCGGTGAACACTGAAGCTTTCTTT.

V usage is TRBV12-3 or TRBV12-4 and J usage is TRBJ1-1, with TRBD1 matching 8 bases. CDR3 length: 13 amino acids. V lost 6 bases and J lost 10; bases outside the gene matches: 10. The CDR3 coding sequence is TGTGCCAGCAGGTTGACAGGGGATCGAGGAGCTTTCTTT. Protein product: CASRLTGDRGAFF.

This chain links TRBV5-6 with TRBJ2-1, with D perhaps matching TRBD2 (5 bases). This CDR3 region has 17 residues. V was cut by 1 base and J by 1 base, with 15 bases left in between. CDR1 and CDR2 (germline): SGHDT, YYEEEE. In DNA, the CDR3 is TGTGCCAGCAGCTTGAGTCTCCGAGGGAGATCCTACAATGAGCAGTTCTTC. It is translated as CASSLSLRGRSYNEQFF.

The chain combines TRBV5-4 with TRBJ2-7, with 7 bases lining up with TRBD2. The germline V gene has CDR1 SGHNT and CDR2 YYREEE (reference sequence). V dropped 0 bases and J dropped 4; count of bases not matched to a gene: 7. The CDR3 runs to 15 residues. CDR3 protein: CASSLEAAGDYEQYF. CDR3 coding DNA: TGTGCCAGCAGCTTGGAAGCTGCGGGGGATTACGAGCAGTACTTC. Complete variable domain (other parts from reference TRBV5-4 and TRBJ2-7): ETGVTQSPTHLIKTRGQQVTLRCSSQSGHNTVSWYQQALGQGPQFIFQYYREEENGRGNFPPRFSGLQFPNYSSELNVNALELDDSALYLCASSLEAAGDYEQYFGPGTRLTVT.

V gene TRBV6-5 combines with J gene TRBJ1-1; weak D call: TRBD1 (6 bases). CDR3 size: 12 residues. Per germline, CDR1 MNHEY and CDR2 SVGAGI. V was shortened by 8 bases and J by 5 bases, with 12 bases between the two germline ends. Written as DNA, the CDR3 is TGTGCCAGCGTCAGGGGTGGTACTGAAGCTTTCTTT. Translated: CASVRGGTEAFF.

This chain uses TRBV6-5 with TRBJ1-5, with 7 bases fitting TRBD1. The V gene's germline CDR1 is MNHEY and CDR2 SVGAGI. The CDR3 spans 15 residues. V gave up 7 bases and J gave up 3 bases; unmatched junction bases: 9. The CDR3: CASKPQGSPNQPQHF. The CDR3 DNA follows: TGTGCCAGCAAACCACAGGGGTCCCCCAATCAGCCCCAGCATTTT.

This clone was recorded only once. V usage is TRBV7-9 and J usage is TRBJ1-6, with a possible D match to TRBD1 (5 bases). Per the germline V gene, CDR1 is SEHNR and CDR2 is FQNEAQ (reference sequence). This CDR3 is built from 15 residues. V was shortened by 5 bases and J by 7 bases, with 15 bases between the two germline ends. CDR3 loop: CASSPGGGENSPLHF. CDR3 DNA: TGTGCCAGCAGCCCGGGGGGGGGAGAGAATTCACCCCTCCACTTT.

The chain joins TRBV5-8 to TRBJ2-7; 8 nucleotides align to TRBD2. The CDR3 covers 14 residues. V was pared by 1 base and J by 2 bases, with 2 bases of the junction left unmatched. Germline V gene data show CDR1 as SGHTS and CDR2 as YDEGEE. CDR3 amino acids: CASSLNGGAYEQYF. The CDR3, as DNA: TGTGCCAGCAGCTTGAACGGGGGGGCCTACGAGCAGTACTTC.

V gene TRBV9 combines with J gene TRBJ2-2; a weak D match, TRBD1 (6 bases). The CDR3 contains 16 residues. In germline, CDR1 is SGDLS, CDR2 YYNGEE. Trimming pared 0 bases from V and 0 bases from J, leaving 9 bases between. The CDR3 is CASSVETGTNTGELFF. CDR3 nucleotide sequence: TGTGCCAGCAGCGTAGAGACAGGCACGAACACCGGGGAGCTGTTTTTT.

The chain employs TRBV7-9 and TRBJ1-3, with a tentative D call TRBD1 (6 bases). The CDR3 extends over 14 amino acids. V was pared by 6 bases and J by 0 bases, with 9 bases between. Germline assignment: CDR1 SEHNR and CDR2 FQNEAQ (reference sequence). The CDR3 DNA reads TGTGCCAGCAGAGGGGGGGCCTCTGGAAACACCATATATTTT. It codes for CASRGGASGNTIYF.

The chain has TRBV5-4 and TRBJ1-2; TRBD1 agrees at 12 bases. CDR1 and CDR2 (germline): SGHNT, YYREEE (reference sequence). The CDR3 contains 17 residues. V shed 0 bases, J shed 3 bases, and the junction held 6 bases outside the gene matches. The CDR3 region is CASSLVGTGGAHYGYTF. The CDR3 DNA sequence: TGTGCCAGCAGCTTGGTGGGGACAGGGGGCGCTCACTATGGCTACACCTTC.

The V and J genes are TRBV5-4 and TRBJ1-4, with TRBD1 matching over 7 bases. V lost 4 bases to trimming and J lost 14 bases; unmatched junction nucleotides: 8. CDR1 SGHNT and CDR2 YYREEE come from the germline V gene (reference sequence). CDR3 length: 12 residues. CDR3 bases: TGTGCCAGCAGCCCAGACAGGGAGGTTCTGTTTTTT. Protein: CASSPDREVLFF.

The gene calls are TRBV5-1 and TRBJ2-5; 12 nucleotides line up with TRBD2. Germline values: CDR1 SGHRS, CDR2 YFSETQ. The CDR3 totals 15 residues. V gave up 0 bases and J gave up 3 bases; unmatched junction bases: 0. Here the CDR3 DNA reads TGCGCCAGCAGCTTGGGGACTAGCGGGGAAGAGACCCAGTACTTC. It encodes CASSLGTSGEETQYF.

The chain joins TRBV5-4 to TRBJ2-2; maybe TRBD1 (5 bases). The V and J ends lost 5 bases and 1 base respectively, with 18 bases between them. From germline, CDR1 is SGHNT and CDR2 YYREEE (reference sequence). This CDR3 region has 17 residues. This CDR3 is CASSPSPGQKNTGELFF. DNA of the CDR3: TGTGCCAGCAGTCCATCCCCAGGACAAAAGAACACCGGGGAGCTGTTTTTT. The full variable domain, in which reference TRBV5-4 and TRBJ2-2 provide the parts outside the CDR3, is ETGVTQSPTHLIKTRGQQVTLRCSSQSGHNTVSWYQQALGQGPQFIFQYYREEENGRGNFPPRFSGLQFPNYSSELNVNALELDDSALYLCASSPSPGQKNTGELFFGEGSRLTVL.

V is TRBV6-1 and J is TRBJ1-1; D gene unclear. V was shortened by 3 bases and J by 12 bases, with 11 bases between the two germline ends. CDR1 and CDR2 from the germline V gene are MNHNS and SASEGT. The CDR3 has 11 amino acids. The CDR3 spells CASSDLLSSFF. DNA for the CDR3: TGTGCCAGCAGTGACCTGCTTAGTTCTTTCTTT.

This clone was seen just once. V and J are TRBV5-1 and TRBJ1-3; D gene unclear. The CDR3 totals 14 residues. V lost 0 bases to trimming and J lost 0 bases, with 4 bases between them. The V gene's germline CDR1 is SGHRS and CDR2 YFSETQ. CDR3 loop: CASSLAYSGNTIYF. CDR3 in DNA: TGCGCCAGCAGCTTGGCTTACTCTGGAAACACCATATATTTT.

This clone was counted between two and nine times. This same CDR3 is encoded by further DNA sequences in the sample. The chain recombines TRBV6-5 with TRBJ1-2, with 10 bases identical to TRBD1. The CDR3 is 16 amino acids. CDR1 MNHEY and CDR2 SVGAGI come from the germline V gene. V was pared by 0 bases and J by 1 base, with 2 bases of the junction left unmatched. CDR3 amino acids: CASSYSRTGGNYGYTF. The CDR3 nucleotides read TGTGCCAGCAGTTACTCGAGGACAGGGGGTAACTATGGCTACACCTTC.

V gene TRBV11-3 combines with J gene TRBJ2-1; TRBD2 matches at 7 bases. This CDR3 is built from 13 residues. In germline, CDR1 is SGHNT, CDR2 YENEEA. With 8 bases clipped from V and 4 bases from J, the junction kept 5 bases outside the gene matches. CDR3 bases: TGTGCCAGCGGCCGGGGGGAATACAATGAGCAGTTCTTC. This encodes CASGRGEYNEQFF.

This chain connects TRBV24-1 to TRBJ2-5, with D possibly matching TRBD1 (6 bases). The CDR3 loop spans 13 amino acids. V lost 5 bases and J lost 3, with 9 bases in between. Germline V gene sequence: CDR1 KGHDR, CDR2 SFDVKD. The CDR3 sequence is CATSGAGEETQYF. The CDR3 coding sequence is TGTGCCACCAGTGGTGCAGGGGAAGAGACCCAGTACTTC.

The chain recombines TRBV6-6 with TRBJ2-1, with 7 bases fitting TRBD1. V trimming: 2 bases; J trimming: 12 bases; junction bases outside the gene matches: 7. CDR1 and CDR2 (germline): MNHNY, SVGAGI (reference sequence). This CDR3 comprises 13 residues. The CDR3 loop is CASSYGAAGGQFF. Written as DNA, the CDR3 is TGTGCCAGCAGTTACGGGGCCGCAGGGGGGCAGTTCTTC.

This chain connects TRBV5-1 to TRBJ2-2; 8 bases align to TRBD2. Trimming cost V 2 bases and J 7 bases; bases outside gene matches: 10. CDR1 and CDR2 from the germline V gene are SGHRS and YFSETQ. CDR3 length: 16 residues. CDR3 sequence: CASSLPAGESFGELFF. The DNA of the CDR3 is TGCGCCAGCAGCTTACCAGCGGGGGAGTCCTTCGGGGAGCTGTTTTTT. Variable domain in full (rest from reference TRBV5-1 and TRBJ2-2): KAGVTQTPRYLIKTRGQQVTLSCSPISGHRSVSWYQQTPGQGLQFLFEYFSETQRNKGNFPGRFSGRQFSNSRSEMNVSTLELGDSALYLCASSLPAGESFGELFFGEGSRLTVL.

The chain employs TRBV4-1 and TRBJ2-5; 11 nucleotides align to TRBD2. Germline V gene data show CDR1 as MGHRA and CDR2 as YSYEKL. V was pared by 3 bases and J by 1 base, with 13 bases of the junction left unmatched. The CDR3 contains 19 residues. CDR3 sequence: CASSHPSVTSGDFQETQYF. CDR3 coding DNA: TGCGCCAGCAGCCACCCAAGTGTGACTAGCGGGGATTTCCAAGAGACCCAGTACTTC.